Reported below is one T cell receptor (beta chain). Its cognate antigen has yet to be identified. No base quality information exists; no much larger clone differs at one position. This record comes from a study of T-cell reconstitution after alpha-beta-depleted transplantation in children (dated by TCRdb to the mid-2010s). Background on the whole study: Using TCR repertoire profiling, the study quantitatively followed how T-cell immune reconstitution unfolded in children after TCRalphabeta/CD19-depleted allogeneic hematopoietic cell transplantation.

Explained via the paper, the treatment or condition label denotes: allogeneic hematopoietic cell transplantation with graft depleted of TCRalphabeta T cells and CD19 B cells. TCRalphabeta/CD19-depleted allogeneic hematopoietic cell grafts were given to the transplant recipients, all of whom were children. General findings and caveats noted by the study authors: Over the following months the frequencies of hyperexpanded clones went down, and after one year T-cell counts and TCRbeta diversity were mostly credited to newly produced T cells. About two months after transplant, the apparently early recovery of alphabetaT-cell counts reportedly depended on just several hundred clones that had expanded rapidly and came from non-depleted graft cells. In some patients, the high TCRbeta diversity seen at day 60 was put down to recipient T cells and intrathymic progenitors that had survived conditioning.

Library preparation employed PCR. The run used an Illumina HiSeq 2500. TCR library preparation used molecular barcoding, with unique molecular identifiers applied to normalize quantification of the TCRbeta repertoire. Using fastp trimming at Q25 and MiXCR clonotype assembly, TCRdb reanalyzed the public sequencing data and kept in-frame beta chains. Merged by CDR3 protein, the rows form single entries marked with the most common genes and DNA. The sample table shows 200,000 to 250,000 distinct CDR3 sequences, and about 8.2% are seen once. The top ten constitute roughly 35% of the sample. The CDR3 sequence holds 15 residues, the cysteine and phenylalanine included. Only the CDR3 DNA stays, 45 bases, in frame from base 1. The V end gives up 4 bases and the J end 5 bases, leaving 7 bases in the junction not matched to a gene. Taken from the germline V gene, the CDR1 and CDR2 loops are SGHTA and FQGTGA.

The V gene is TRBV7-3 and the J gene is TRBJ2-3; the junction holds 9 bases that match TRBD1. Sequencing was performed on PBMCs, mostly from graft donor cells, taken 360 days after TCRalphabeta/CD19-depleted stem cell transplant. The sequence was obtained from a male patient aged 2-9 years who had a stem cell transplant for acute myeloid leukemia, so the T cells may come from the graft donor. The CDR3 region reads CASSSGTGSRDTQYF. The DNA sequence is given as TGTGCCAGCAGCTCGGGGACAGGGAGTAGAGATACGCAGTATTTT.